A single sample gave rise to the 9 T cell receptor beta chains below, sequenced in a study of blood T cell repertoires in COVID-19. Assay used: immunoSEQ multiplex PCR; TCRdb lists only in-frame clones, some missing. Counted here are 200,000 to 300,000 clones, roughly 79% occurring once; the ten biggest clones make up around 7.5%. Sequencing was performed on peripheral blood. Receptor source: a woman of 80 years or more with COVID-19, enrolled during active disease.

This chain joins TRBV9 and TRBJ2-5, with D perhaps matching TRBD1 (7 bases). Germline values: CDR1 SGDLS, CDR2 YYNGEE. This CDR3 is built from 14 residues. V dropped 3 bases and J dropped 4 bases, with 13 bases sitting between them. The CDR3 is CASSAGGRGETQYF. In DNA form, the CDR3 reads TGTGCCAGCAGCGCAGGGGGGCGGGGAGAGACCCAGTACTTC.

This chain links TRBV27 with TRBJ1-6; the match to TRBD1 covers 7 bases. From germline, CDR1 is MNHEY and CDR2 SMNVEV (reference sequence). Trimming at V came to 2 bases and at J to 0 bases, leaving 1 base not matched to a gene. The length of the CDR3 is 16 residues. CDR3 DNA: TGTGCCAGCAGTTTAAGGGACAGCTCCTATAATTCACCCCTCCACTTT. Its translation: CASSLRDSSYNSPLHF.

The chain has TRBV4-2 and TRBJ2-7, with 7 bases fitting TRBD1. CDR1 is LGHNA, CDR2 YNFKEQ, per germline. With 1 base clipped from V and 4 bases from J, the junction kept 7 bases outside the gene matches. CDR3 length: 15 amino acids. The CDR3 bases are TGTGCCAGCAGCCAAGCCACAGGGGCGAAGTACGAGCAGTACTTC. Residues: CASSQATGAKYEQYF.

The chain uses TRBV15 and TRBJ2-6; tentative D call: TRBD1 (6 bases). V was pared by 0 bases and J by 0 bases, with 15 bases between. CDR1 and CDR2 (germline): LNHNV, YYDKDF (reference sequence). The CDR3 has 19 residues. The CDR3 region has the DNA TGTGCCACCAGCAGAGATTATCTGGGGGCCCGCTCTGGGGCCAACGTCCTGACTTTC. Protein sequence: CATSRDYLGARSGANVLTF.

The chain is built from TRBV29-1 and TRBJ1-2; no definite D call. CDR3 length: 10 residues. V shed 3 bases and J shed 6 bases, with 5 bases lying between them. The V gene's germline CDR1 is SQVTM and CDR2 ANQGSEA. The CDR3 sequence is CSVDQNGYTF. DNA of the CDR3: TGCAGCGTTGATCAGAATGGCTACACCTTC. Full variable domain (rest looked up from reference TRBV29-1 and TRBJ1-2): SAVISQKPSRDICQRGTSLTIQCQVDSQVTMMFWYRQQPGQSLTLIATANQGSEATYESGFVIDKFPISRPNLTFSTLTVSNMSPEDSSIYLCSVDQNGYTFGSGTRLTVV.

V usage is TRBV7-9 and J usage is TRBJ1-4; D perhaps matches TRBD1 (6 bases). CDR3 size: 17 residues. Germline CDR1 SEHNR, CDR2 FQNEAQ (reference sequence). V was shortened by 2 bases and J by 12 bases, with 25 bases between the two germline ends. The CDR3 coding sequence is TGTGCCAGCAGCTTAAAAGGGGGTGAGAGCCCGGTTGCTGAACTGTTTTTT. Encoded protein: CASSLKGGESPVAELFF.

V usage is TRBV3-1 (or the pseudogene TRBV3-2) and J usage is TRBJ1-4; D is unclear. The CDR3 has 13 residues. V lost 10 bases and J lost 2, with 11 bases in between. Germline-derived CDR1 and CDR2 are LGHDT and YNNKEL (reference sequence). Written as DNA, the CDR3 is TGTGCCACCGCGGGTGGGACTAATGAAAAACTGTTTTTT. It translates to CATAGGTNEKLFF.

This sequence joins TRBV9 and TRBJ2-5; a possible D gene is TRBD2 (6 bases). The CDR3 is 16 amino acids. Trimming pared 0 bases from V and 2 bases from J, leaving 14 bases between. Germline V CDR1 and CDR2: SGDLS, YYNGEE. The CDR3 loop is CASSVGGRGRQETQYF. CDR3 bases: TGTGCCAGCAGCGTAGGAGGGCGGGGTCGGCAAGAGACCCAGTACTTC.

The chain is built from TRBV11-2 and TRBJ1-2, with D uncertain. CDR3 length: 14 amino acids. Deletions cut 5 bases from V and 7 bases from J, with 17 bases between. Germline V gene data show CDR1 as SGHAT and CDR2 as FQNNGV. DNA of the CDR3: TGTGCCAGCAGCCATACGGCCGAGTTAGCTGGCTACACCTTC. Protein sequence: CASSHTAELAGYTF.